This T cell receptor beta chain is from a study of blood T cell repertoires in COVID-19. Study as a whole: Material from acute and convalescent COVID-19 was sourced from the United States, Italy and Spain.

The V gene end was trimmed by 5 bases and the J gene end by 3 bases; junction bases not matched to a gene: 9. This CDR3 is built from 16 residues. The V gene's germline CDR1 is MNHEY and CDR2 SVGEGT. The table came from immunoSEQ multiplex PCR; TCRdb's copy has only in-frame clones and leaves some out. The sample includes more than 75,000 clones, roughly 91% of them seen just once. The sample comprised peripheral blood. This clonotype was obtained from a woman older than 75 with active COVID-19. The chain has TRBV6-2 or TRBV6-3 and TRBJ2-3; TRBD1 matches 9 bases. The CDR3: CASSGSTGGWTDTQYF. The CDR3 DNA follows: TGTGCCAGCAGTGGTAGTACAGGGGGCTGGACAGATACGCAGTATTTT.